These 2 T cell receptor beta chains originate from one sample sequenced in a study of cytomegalovirus exposure and HLA in healthy donors. Libraries were prepared by immunoSEQ multiplex PCR; TCRdb keeps only in-frame clonotypes and omits some of them. The sample contains about 120,000 clones, approximately 91% of which appear only once. Sequenced sample: PBMCs. The receptor set was obtained from a woman between 18 and 30 years old in good health and CMV-seronegative.

This clone was detected only a few times. The rearrangement uses TRBV4-1 and TRBJ1-2; D may be TRBD1 (6 bases). The CDR3 has 13 amino acids. V was shortened by 4 bases and J by 6 bases, with 12 bases between the two germline ends. The germline V gene has CDR1 MGHRA and CDR2 YSYEKL. CDR3 bases: TGCGCCAGCAGCCTCCCCCAGGGGAATGGCTACACCTTC. The encoded protein is CASSLPQGNGYTF.

V usage is TRBV28 and J usage is TRBJ2-3; 7 bases line up with TRBD2. CDR3 length: 16 amino acids. Trimming cost V 3 bases and J 0 bases; bases outside gene matches: 6. Germline V gene data show CDR1 as MDHEN and CDR2 as SYDVKM. In DNA form, the CDR3 reads TGTGCCAGCAGTTTCCGACTAGCCTCGAGCACAGATACGCAGTATTTT. Its protein product is CASSFRLASSTDTQYF.